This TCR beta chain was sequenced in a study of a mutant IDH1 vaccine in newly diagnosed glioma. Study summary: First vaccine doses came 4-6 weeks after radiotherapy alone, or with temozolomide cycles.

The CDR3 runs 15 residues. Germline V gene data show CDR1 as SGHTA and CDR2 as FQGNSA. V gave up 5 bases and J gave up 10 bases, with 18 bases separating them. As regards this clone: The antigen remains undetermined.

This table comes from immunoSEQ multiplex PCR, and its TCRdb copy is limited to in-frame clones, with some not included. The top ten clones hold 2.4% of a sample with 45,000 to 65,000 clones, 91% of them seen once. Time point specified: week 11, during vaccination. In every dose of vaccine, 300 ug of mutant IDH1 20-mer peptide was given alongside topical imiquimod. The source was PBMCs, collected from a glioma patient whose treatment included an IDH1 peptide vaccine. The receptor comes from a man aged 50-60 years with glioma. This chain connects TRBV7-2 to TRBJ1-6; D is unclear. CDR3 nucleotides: TGTGCCAGCAGCCTGACCGGGCCCCCGGAATCACCCCTCCACTTT. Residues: CASSLTGPPESPLHF.